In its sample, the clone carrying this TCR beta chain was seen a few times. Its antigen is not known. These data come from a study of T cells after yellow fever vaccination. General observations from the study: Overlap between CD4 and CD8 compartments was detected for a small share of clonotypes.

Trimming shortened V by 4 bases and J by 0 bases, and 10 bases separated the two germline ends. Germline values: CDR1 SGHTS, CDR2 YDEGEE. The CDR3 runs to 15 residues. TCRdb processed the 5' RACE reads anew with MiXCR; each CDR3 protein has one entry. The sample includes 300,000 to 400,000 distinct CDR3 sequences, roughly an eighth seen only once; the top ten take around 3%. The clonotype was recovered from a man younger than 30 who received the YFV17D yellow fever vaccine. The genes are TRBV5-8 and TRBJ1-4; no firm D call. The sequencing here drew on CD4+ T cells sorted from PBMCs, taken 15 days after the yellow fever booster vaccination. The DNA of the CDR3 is TGTGCCAGCAGCCCAAATTACGCAACTAATGAAAAACTGTTTTTT. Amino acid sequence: CASSPNYATNEKLFF.